This TCR beta chain stems from a study of T cell repertoires in cytomegalovirus infection. Study context: Alongside well-studied HLA-B-restricted CMV epitopes, recently identified HLA-C-restricted CMV epitopes were also used. Shared public TCR beta signatures pointed to both CMV infection and a matching HLA type.

The CDR3 spans 13 residues. Per germline, CDR1 MNHEY and CDR2 SVGEGT. With 6 bases removed from V and 3 bases from J, the gap between germline ends came to 9 bases. TCRdb reprocessed the reads via MiXCR and lists one record per CDR3 protein. The profile shows around 430,000 distinct CDR3 sequences, roughly 46% of them singletons. Of note for this clonotype: Its antigen is as yet unknown.

V gene TRBV6-2 or TRBV6-3 combines with J gene TRBJ2-1, with unresolved D. The clonotype comes from a human donor in good health (CMV status not recorded). Some clones in this sample may be carry-over from other donors' samples. The specimen comprised cultured PBMCs, sampled from culture after CMV antigen stimulation. The CDR3 here is CASSQQYYNEQFF. The CDR3 region has the DNA TGTGCCAGCAGCCAACAATACTACAATGAGCAGTTCTTC.